Below are 6 T cell receptor beta chains sequenced from a single sample in a study of shared T cell receptors in the human thymus. Generated by immunoSEQ multiplex PCR, the TCRdb table keeps only in-frame clones and is missing some. The sample carries hundreds of thousands of clones, around nine tenths recorded once. The sample was also linked to a second study, of human thymus T cells.

The specimen was thymocytes. These receptor sequences come from a boy less than two years old with a congenital heart defect.

This clone was counted a single time. The chain links TRBV30 to TRBJ1-2; no reliable D call. The CDR3 sequence is 13 residues long. Between the trimmed V and J ends, which lost 2 bases and 2 bases, there was a span of 9 bases. Per germline, CDR1 GTSNPN and CDR2 SVGIG (reference sequence). The CDR3 DNA follows: TGTGCCTGGAGTTTTTGGGCCAACTATGGCTACACCTTC. Protein: CAWSFWANYGYTF.

This chain joins TRBV15 and TRBJ2-7; 9 bases line up with TRBD1. CDR3 length equals 13 residues. Germline values: CDR1 LNHNV, CDR2 YYDKDF (reference sequence). V trimming: 5 bases; J trimming: 3 bases; junction bases outside the gene matches: 2. DNA of the CDR3: TGTGCCACCAGCGGGACAGGGATCTACGAGCAGTACTTC. Translating it yields CATSGTGIYEQYF.

J is TRBJ2-5 and V is TRBV7-2, with 13 bases fitting TRBD2. The germline CDR1 and CDR2 sequences are SGHTA and FQGNSA. The J segment lost 1 base and the V segment lost 5 bases, leaving 1 base of the junction unmatched. The CDR3 runs 15 residues. CDR3: CASSRTSGSQETQYF. The CDR3 DNA follows: TGTGCCAGCAGCAGGACTAGCGGGAGCCAAGAGACCCAGTACTTC.

The chain couples TRBV30 to TRBJ1-1; no firm D call. Trimming stripped 0 bases from V and 8 bases from J, with 10 bases between. CDR3 length: 12 amino acids. Germline V lookup: CDR1 GTSNPN, CDR2 SVGIG (reference sequence). The CDR3 loop is CAWSVPRSEAFF. The CDR3 DNA is TGTGCCTGGAGTGTACCCAGATCCGAAGCTTTCTTT.

The chain joins TRBV12-5 to TRBJ2-3, with D perhaps matching TRBD1 (5 bases). The CDR3 covers 16 residues. Germline V gives CDR1 LGHNT, CDR2 FRNRAP. Trimming shortened V by 7 bases and J by 2 bases, and 19 bases separated the two germline ends. CDR3 residues: CASDVSRQTFTDTQYF. The CDR3 nucleotides are TGTGCTAGTGACGTATCTCGACAGACATTCACAGATACGCAGTATTTT.

This clone has only a few counts. This chain connects TRBV30 to TRBJ1-5; perhaps TRBD1 as D (5 bases). V was clipped by 0 bases and J by 2 bases, with 23 bases between them. This CDR3 has 19 residues. The V gene's germline CDR1 is GTSNPN and CDR2 SVGIG (reference sequence). This CDR3 is CAWSVREPGLRIGNQPQHF. The CDR3 DNA reads TGTGCCTGGAGTGTGCGGGAGCCAGGGCTAAGAATAGGCAATCAGCCCCAGCATTTT.